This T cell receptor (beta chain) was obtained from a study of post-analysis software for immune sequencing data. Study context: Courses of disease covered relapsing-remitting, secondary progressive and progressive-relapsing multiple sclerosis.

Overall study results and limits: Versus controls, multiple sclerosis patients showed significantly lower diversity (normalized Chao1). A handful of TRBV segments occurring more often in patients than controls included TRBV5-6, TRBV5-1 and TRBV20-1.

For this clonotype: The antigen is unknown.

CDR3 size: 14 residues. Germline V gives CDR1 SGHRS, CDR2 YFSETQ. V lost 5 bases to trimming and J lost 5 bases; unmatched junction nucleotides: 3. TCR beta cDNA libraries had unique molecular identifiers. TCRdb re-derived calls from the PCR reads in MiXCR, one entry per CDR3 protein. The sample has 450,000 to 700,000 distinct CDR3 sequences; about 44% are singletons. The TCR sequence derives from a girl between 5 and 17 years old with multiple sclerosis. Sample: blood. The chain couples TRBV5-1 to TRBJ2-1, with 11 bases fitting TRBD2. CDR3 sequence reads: CASRVLAGDNEQFF. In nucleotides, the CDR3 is TGCGCCAGCAGGGTACTAGCGGGGGACAATGAGCAGTTCTTC.